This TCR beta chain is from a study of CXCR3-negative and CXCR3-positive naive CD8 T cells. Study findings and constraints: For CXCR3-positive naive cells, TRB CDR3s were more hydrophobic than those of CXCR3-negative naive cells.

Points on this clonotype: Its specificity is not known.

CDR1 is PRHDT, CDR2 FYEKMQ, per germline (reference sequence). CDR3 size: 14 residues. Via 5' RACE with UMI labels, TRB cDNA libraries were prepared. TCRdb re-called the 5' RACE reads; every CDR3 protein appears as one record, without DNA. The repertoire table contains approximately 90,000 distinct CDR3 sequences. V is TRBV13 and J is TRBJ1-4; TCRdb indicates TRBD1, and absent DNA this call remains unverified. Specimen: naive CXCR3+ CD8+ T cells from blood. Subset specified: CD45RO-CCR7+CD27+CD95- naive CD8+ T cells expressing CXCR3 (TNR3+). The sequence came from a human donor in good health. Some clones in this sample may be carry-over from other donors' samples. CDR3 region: CASSLATGNEKLFF.